The source of this TCR beta chain is a study of T cell repertoires in cytomegalovirus infection. Study background: It was the public TCR beta signatures that indicated both CMV infection and matching HLA type. Study-wide findings and caveats: Cumulative frequency of public TCR beta families picked out carriers of CMV plus the relevant HLA.

TCRdb processed the reads anew with MiXCR; each CDR3 protein has one entry. Among about 740,000 distinct CDR3 sequences listed, roughly 35% were seen once. Note on this clonotype: The antigen remains undetermined.

The germline V gene encodes CDR1 DFQATT and CDR2 SNEGSKA (reference sequence). Trimming cost V 7 bases and J 5 bases, with 18 bases left between them. This CDR3 has 15 residues. Material for sequencing was PBMCs. The rearrangement uses TRBV20-1 and TRBJ1-6; tentative D call: TRBD1 (6 bases). This clonotype was obtained from a human donor in good health (CMV status not recorded). Some clones in this sample may be carry-over from other donors' samples. Here the CDR3 reads CSVPQGGRNNSPLHF. The CDR3 DNA sequence: TGCAGTGTTCCCCAAGGGGGGAGGAATAATTCACCCCTCCACTTT.